This T cell receptor beta chain was captured by sequencing in a study of long-term antiretroviral therapy in people with HIV. Overall study context: By about a decade, the earliest samples predate the 2015 immediate-ART recommendation.

The germline V gene encodes CDR1 KGHSH and CDR2 LQKENI. This CDR3 has 14 amino acids. Germline trimming cut 5 bases from V and 5 bases from J; bases unmatched to any gene: 5. The assay, immunoSEQ v3.0, was run at survey level. Using immunoSEQ multiplex PCR, the repertoire was profiled, and TCRdb retains in-frame clones only, with some absent. This sample yields about 27,000 clones, of which under 85% are seen a single time; 11% belongs to the top ten. To note about this clone: Antigen unknown.

Study-level results: Blood draws took place between about 2004 and 2018 and possibly involved older ART regimens. The data indicate that diversity increased after ART but remained below transplant donor controls.

The input for sequencing was unsorted PBMCs, taken 2.1 years after starting antiretroviral therapy. The source of this sequence is a young man with HIV. The J gene is TRBJ1-5, the V gene TRBV18; 8 bases align to TRBD1. CDR3 loop: CASSWGQEHQPQHF. In nucleotides, the CDR3 is TGTGCCAGCTCATGGGGACAGGAGCATCAGCCCCAGCATTTT.